The source of this T cell receptor beta chain is a study of T cells in Graves' hyperthyroidism and ophthalmopathy. The diagnostic basis comprised clinical symptoms, serum thyroxine and TRAb, thyroid ultrasound and orbital computed tomography. This clonotype came up many times. Its target is not known. Study-wide results and limits: Clonotypes that were expanded in thyroid above 0.001 mostly appeared in blood too.

Germline V gene lookup returns CDR1 GTSNPN and CDR2 SVGIG (reference sequence). After removal of 3 bases from V and 1 base from J, the junction contained 6 bases not matched to a gene. CDR3 length: 15 residues. RNA transcripts served as the template for amplifying TCR beta CDR3 regions. TCR CDR3 regions were first amplified by RT-PCR with HTBI primers. TCRdb passed the multiplex PCR reads through MiXCR, listing each CDR3 protein once. The sample yields around 540,000 distinct CDR3 sequences, about 16% seen once. The chain links TRBV30 to TRBJ2-1; 7 bases align to TRBD2. The specimen was blood. The sequence was collected from a woman in her twenties or thirties with Graves' ophthalmopathy. CDR3 sequence (DNA): TGTGCCTGGAGAGGGAGCGGGATATCCTACAATGAGCAGTTCTTC. Translation gives CAWRGSGISYNEQFF.